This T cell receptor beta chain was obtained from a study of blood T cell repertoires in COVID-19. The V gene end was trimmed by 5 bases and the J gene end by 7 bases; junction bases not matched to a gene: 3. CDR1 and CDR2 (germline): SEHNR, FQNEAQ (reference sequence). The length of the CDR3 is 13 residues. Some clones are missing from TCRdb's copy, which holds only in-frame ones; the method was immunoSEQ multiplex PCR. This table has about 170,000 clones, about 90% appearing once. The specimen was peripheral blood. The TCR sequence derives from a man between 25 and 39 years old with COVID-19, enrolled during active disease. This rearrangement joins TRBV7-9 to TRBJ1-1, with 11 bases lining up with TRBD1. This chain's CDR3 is CASSGQGASEAFF. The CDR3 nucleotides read TGTGCCAGCAGCGGACAGGGGGCGAGTGAAGCTTTCTTT.